The clone carrying this T cell receptor (beta chain) was counted only a few times. This record comes from a study of PD-1 blockade in classical Hodgkin lymphoma. TCRdb's copy holds only in-frame clones and misses some; the assay was immunoSEQ multiplex PCR. Here the sample spans fewer than 50,000 clones, around nine tenths being singletons. The CDR3 runs 14 residues. Trimming took 0 bases from V and 6 from J, leaving 13 bases between them. CDR1 is SGHRS and CDR2 is YFSETQ in the germline V gene. Exposure to brentuximab vedotin varied, and each patient had relapsed following autologous stem cell transplantation.

The gene calls are TRBV5-1 and TRBJ2-7; possibly TRBD1 for D (5 bases). The sequence came from a human donor with classical Hodgkin lymphoma. The sample here was peripheral blood mononuclear cells (PBMCs), taken at baseline. The CDR3 loop reads CASSLEQGRTEQYF. The CDR3 DNA sequence: TGCGCCAGCAGCTTGGAGCAGGGCAGGACCGAGCAGTACTTC.